This entry concerns a single T cell receptor beta chain. The PCR contained 60 Vbeta and 13 Jbeta primers. Profiled with immunoSEQ multiplex PCR; TCRdb holds only in-frame clones, not every one. The sample yields fewer than 200,000 clones, roughly 80% seen once. This sample is part of a study of cytomegalovirus exposure and HLA in healthy donors. Sequenced input: PBMCs. The sequence came from a woman in her late teens or twenties in good health and CMV-seronegative.

CDR3 DNA: TGTGCCAGCAGCGTTAACGGCGGGAGGGAGGGCGATACGCAGTATTTT. Translation: CASSVNGGREGDTQYF. The chain is built from TRBV9 and TRBJ2-3; TRBD2 matches at 9 bases. The CDR3 loop spans 16 amino acids. The ends lost 2 bases at V and 6 bases at J; junction bases unmatched: 10. Germline loops: CDR1 SGDLS, CDR2 YYNGEE.